The next 24 T cell receptor beta chains were all read from a single sample in a study of blood T cells in healthy people across ages. PCR was performed a second time for roughly 7 to 12 cycles using a sample-barcoded 5' primer and a J-beta primer mix. TCRdb redid the calling of the 5' RACE reads with MiXCR, one entry per CDR3 protein. The repertoire includes some 1.8 million distinct CDR3 sequences, around 42% of them detected once, and about 21% sits in the top ten. The sequencing input was blood. All receptors derive from a human donor in good health.

The chain recombines TRBV7-2 with TRBJ2-4; D may be TRBD1 or TRBD2 (5 bases each). V gave up 5 bases and J gave up 13 bases, with 15 bases separating them. The CDR3 consists of 12 residues. In germline, CDR1 is SGHTA, CDR2 FQGNSA. CDR3 coding DNA: TGTGCCAGCAGCACCTCGTTGGGGGAGCAGTACTTC. Translation gives CASSTSLGEQYF.

In DNA, the CDR3 is TGTGCCAGCAGCCTCCCATGGGGCGGGGGGACCTTGGAGACCCAGTACTTC. Encoded protein: CASSLPWGGGTLETQYF. The gene calls are TRBV7-8 and TRBJ2-5; TRBD2 aligns across 8 bases. V trimming: 5 bases; J trimming: 5 bases; junction bases outside the gene matches: 16. CDR1 SGHVS and CDR2 FQNEAQ come from the germline V gene. CDR3 length: 17 residues.

The CDR3 coding sequence is TGTGCCATCAGTGGCGGTGGGTGGGGCACAGATACGCAGTATTTT. The encoded protein is CAISGGGWGTDTQYF. This sequence joins TRBV10-3 and TRBJ2-3; D uncertain. The CDR3 sequence is 15 residues long. Germline V gene lookup returns CDR1 ENHRY and CDR2 SYGVKD. Trimming removed 4 bases from V and 1 base from J, with 12 bases in between.

The chain has TRBV5-1 and TRBJ2-3, with unresolved D. Trimming pared 4 bases from V and 6 bases from J, leaving 15 bases between. CDR3 length: 14 amino acids. CDR1 SGHRS and CDR2 YFSETQ come from the germline V gene. In DNA form, the CDR3 reads TGCGCCAGCAGCCCGAGGACGGACGGGGATACGCAGTATTTT. Translation: CASSPRTDGDTQYF.

This chain joins TRBV4-3 and TRBJ2-3; 8 nucleotides agree with TRBD2. This CDR3 contains 16 residues. Germline V gene sequence: CDR1 LGHNA, CDR2 YSLEER. V trimming: 0 bases; J trimming: 2 bases; junction bases outside the gene matches: 4. CDR3 loop: CASSQEAGGFTDTQYF. In nucleotides, the CDR3 is TGCGCCAGCAGCCAAGAGGCGGGGGGATTCACAGATACGCAGTATTTT.

The rearrangement links TRBV7-8 to TRBJ2-1; TRBD2 aligns across 12 bases. The CDR3 spans 17 residues. Per germline, CDR1 SGHVS and CDR2 FQNEAQ. With 1 base clipped from V and 10 bases from J, the junction kept 11 bases outside the gene matches. The CDR3 protein is CASSLGQWTSGVGEQFF. The DNA for the CDR3 is TGTGCCAGCAGCTTAGGTCAATGGACTAGCGGGGTAGGAGAGCAGTTCTTC.

J is TRBJ2-7 and V is TRBV7-2; possible D gene TRBD1, 6 bases. The germline V gene encodes CDR1 SGHTA and CDR2 FQGNSA. This CDR3 has 14 amino acids. Trimming removed 5 bases at V and 0 bases at J, with 11 bases between. The CDR3 region is CASSVRQDSYEQYF. CDR3 nucleotide sequence: TGTGCCAGCAGCGTCCGACAGGACTCCTACGAGCAGTACTTC. The variable domain in full, with the rest retrieved from reference TRBV7-2 and TRBJ2-7, is GAGVSQSPSNKVTEKGKDVELRCDPISGHTALYWYRQSLGQGLEFLIYFQGNSAPDKSGLPSDRFSAERTGGSVSTLTIQRTQQEDSAVYLCASSVRQDSYEQYFGPGTRLTVT.

The V gene is TRBV27, the J gene TRBJ2-1; D not certain. Trimming cost V 6 bases and J 1 base, with 16 bases left between them. CDR1 is MNHEY and CDR2 is SMNVEV in the germline V gene (reference sequence). The CDR3 has 16 amino acids. The CDR3 bases are TGTGCCAGCAGGAATGACCGGTATGGTTCCTACAATGAGCAGTTCTTC. As protein: CASRNDRYGSYNEQFF.

This clonotype was seen a handful of times. This chain joins TRBV12-3 or TRBV12-4 and TRBJ2-1, with 11 bases fitting TRBD2. This CDR3 spans 15 amino acids. V shed 5 bases and J 9 bases; nucleotides not matched to a gene: 9. In DNA form, the CDR3 reads TGTGCCAGCAGTGGCACTAGCGGGGGTAACATTGAGCAGTTCTTC. This codes for CASSGTSGGNIEQFF.

The chain joins TRBV20-1 to TRBJ2-4; D unresolved. V gave up 1 base and J gave up 0 bases, with 10 bases separating them. The length of the CDR3 is 15 residues. CDR1 DFQATT and CDR2 SNEGSKA come from the germline V gene (reference sequence). The CDR3 loop reads CSARGPGPAKNIQYF. The CDR3 DNA sequence: TGCAGTGCTAGAGGACCCGGGCCAGCCAAAAACATTCAGTACTTC.

V is TRBV5-1 and J is TRBJ1-4, with D perhaps matching TRBD1 (5 bases). V gave up 0 bases and J gave up 6 bases, with 12 bases separating them. CDR3 length: 15 amino acids. The V gene's germline CDR1 is SGHRS and CDR2 YFSETQ. In DNA, the CDR3 is TGCGCCAGCAGCTTGGATACCGGGGCAGATGAAAAACTGTTTTTT. This encodes CASSLDTGADEKLFF.

This clonotype was detected only a few times. J is TRBJ2-7 and V is TRBV6-2 or TRBV6-3; tentatively, D is TRBD2 (6 bases). The CDR3 is 13 residues long. Germline V CDR1 and CDR2: MNHEY, SVGEGT. V was shortened by 5 bases and J by 5 bases, with 13 bases between the two germline ends. The CDR3 region has the DNA TGTGCCAGCAGTACTACCCGCGGGGACGAGCAGTACTTC. This gives the protein CASSTTRGDEQYF.

This clonotype has just a few counts. The J gene is TRBJ1-2, the V gene TRBV6-5; TRBD1 matches 9 bases. V lost 0 bases, J lost 1 base, and 12 bases stayed unmatched. From germline, CDR1 is MNHEY and CDR2 SVGAGI. CDR3 length equals 19 residues. CDR3 protein: CASSYSMSGTGLDNYGYTF. For the CDR3, the DNA is TGTGCCAGCAGTTACTCGATGTCGGGGACAGGGTTGGATAACTATGGCTACACCTTC.

The CDR3 DNA is TGTGCCAGCAGGTGGGACAGAATAATCAATGAGCAGTTCTTC. This encodes CASRWDRIINEQFF. The chain is built from TRBV6-2 or TRBV6-3 and TRBJ2-1; 7 positions match TRBD1. The CDR3 has 14 amino acids. V was pared by 6 bases and J by 6 bases, with 8 bases of the junction left unmatched. Germline V gene data show CDR1 as MNHEY and CDR2 as SVGEGT.

This clonotype occurred a few times. V gene TRBV15 combines with J gene TRBJ1-2; a weak D match, TRBD1 (5 bases). V lost 6 bases and J lost 3, with 17 bases in between. Germline V gene data show CDR1 as LNHNV and CDR2 as YYDKDF (reference sequence). The CDR3 totals 15 residues. The CDR3 DNA is TGTGCCACCAGTTCTGGGACTCCCGGCGACTATGGCTACACCTTC. It translates to CATSSGTPGDYGYTF.

The V and J genes are TRBV27 and TRBJ1-1, with 7 bases identical to TRBD1. The J segment lost 7 bases and the V segment lost 7 bases, leaving 9 bases of the junction unmatched. The CDR3 totals 13 residues. The germline V gene encodes CDR1 MNHEY and CDR2 SMNVEV (reference sequence). The CDR3 nucleotides are TGTGCCAGCAACTCAGTGGGACAGAGTGAAGCTTTCTTT. Amino acids: CASNSVGQSEAFF.

V and J are TRBV6-2 or TRBV6-3 and TRBJ1-2; TRBD1 agrees at 7 bases. Germline V gene data show CDR1 as MNHEY and CDR2 as SVGEGT. The CDR3 covers 14 residues. The V segment lost 5 bases and the J segment 3 bases; nucleotides outside the gene matches: 6. CDR3 sequence: CASSARDRDYGYTF. The CDR3 DNA follows: TGTGCCAGCAGTGCCCGGGACAGAGACTATGGCTACACCTTC.

The chain couples TRBV20-1 to TRBJ2-1; TRBD2 might be the D (5 bases). The DNA matches TRBJ2-7 better at its end, which makes the J call doubtful. The CDR3 is made up of 14 amino acids. Germline values: CDR1 DFQATT, CDR2 SNEGSKA (reference sequence). The DNA of the CDR3 is TGCAGTGCTCACAACAGCGTACTAGGGTACGAGCAGTACTTC. This codes for CSAHNSVLGYEQYF.

This chain connects TRBV6-1 to TRBJ2-1; TRBD2 agrees at 10 bases. The CDR3 spans 14 residues. From germline, CDR1 is MNHNS and CDR2 SASEGT. V lost 6 bases, J lost 7 bases, and 6 bases stayed unmatched. The DNA for the CDR3 is TGTGCCAGCAGGAGCGGGGGGGCCAGGAATGAGCAGTTCTTC. Amino acid sequence: CASRSGGARNEQFF.

The rearrangement joins TRBV7-8 to TRBJ2-1, with D perhaps TRBD1 (7 bases). The germline CDR1 and CDR2 sequences are SGHVS and FQNEAQ. V lost 5 bases and J lost 10, with 21 bases in between. This CDR3 is built from 15 residues. Here the CDR3 reads CASSLLKTGRNEQFF. CDR3 bases: TGTGCCAGCAGCCTCCTAAAGACAGGGAGGAACGAGCAGTTCTTC.

The V call is TRBV5-1, the J call TRBJ1-3; D unresolved. V gave up 0 bases and J gave up 0 bases, with 10 bases separating them. Germline lookup yields CDR1 SGHRS and CDR2 YFSETQ. The CDR3 contains 16 residues. CDR3 protein: CASSLGAVNSGNTIYF. In nucleotides, the CDR3 is TGCGCCAGCAGCTTGGGAGCTGTCAACTCTGGAAACACCATATATTTT.

The rearrangement uses TRBV28 and TRBJ2-6; 10 bases match TRBD1. The CDR3 has 18 amino acids. V trimming: 3 bases; J trimming: 2 bases; junction bases outside the gene matches: 7. Germline CDR1 and CDR2: MDHEN and SYDVKM. The CDR3 protein is CASSFSGTGVPGANVLTF. The CDR3 region has the DNA TGTGCCAGCAGTTTTTCCGGGACAGGGGTACCTGGGGCCAACGTCCTGACTTTC.

The V gene is TRBV20-1, the J gene TRBJ2-4, with 7 bases fitting TRBD2. The closer fit of TRBJ2-7 to the DNA end suggests the J call may be wrong. The CDR3 loop spans 12 amino acids. The germline V gene has CDR1 DFQATT and CDR2 SNEGSKA (reference sequence). CDR3 DNA: TGCAGTGCTCACGGGGACTACTACGAGCAGTACTTC. Encoded protein: CSAHGDYYEQYF.

The chain's CDR3 is CASSLPGTVSYEQYF. CDR3 DNA: TGTGCCAGCAGTTTGCCCGGGACAGTCTCCTACGAGCAGTACTTC. The chain couples TRBV28 to TRBJ2-7, with 7 bases identical to TRBD1. Germline CDR1 reads MDHEN; CDR2 reads SYDVKM. The V segment lost 3 bases and the J segment 0 bases; nucleotides outside the gene matches: 5. The CDR3 is 15 amino acids. Complete variable domain (other parts from reference TRBV28 and TRBJ2-7): DVKVTQSSRYLVKRTGEKVFLECVQDMDHENMFWYRQDPGLGLRLIYFSYDVKMKEKGDIPEGYSVSREKKERFSLILESASTNQTSMYLCASSLPGTVSYEQYFGPGTRLTVT.